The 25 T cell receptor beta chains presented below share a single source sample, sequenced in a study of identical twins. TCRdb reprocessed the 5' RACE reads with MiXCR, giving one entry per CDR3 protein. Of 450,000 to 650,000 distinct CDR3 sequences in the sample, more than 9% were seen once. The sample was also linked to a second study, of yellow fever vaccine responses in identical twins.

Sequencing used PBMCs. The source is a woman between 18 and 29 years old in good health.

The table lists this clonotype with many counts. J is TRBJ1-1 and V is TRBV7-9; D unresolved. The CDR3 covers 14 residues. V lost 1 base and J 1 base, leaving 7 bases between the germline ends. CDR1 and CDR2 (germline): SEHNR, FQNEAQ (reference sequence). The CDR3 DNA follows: TGTGCCAGCAGCTTAGTTATAGGGAACACTGAAGCTTTCTTT. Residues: CASSLVIGNTEAFF.

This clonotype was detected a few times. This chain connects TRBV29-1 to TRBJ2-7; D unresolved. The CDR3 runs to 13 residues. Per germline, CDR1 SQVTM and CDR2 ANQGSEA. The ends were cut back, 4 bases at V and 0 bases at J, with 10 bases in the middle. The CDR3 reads CSVAFPNSYEQYF. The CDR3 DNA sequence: TGCAGCGTTGCGTTCCCCAACTCCTACGAGCAGTACTTC.

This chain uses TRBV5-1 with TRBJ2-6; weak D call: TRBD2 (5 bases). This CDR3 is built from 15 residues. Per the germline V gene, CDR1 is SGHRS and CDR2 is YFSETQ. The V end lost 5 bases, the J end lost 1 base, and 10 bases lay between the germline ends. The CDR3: CASRYGDSGANVLTF. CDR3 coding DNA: TGCGCCAGCAGATACGGGGATTCTGGGGCCAACGTCCTGACTTTC. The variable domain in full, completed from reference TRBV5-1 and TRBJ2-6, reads KAGVTQTPRYLIKTRGQQVTLSCSPISGHRSVSWYQQTPGQGLQFLFEYFSETQRNKGNFPGRFSGRQFSNSRSEMNVSTLELGDSALYLCASRYGDSGANVLTFGAGSRLTVL.

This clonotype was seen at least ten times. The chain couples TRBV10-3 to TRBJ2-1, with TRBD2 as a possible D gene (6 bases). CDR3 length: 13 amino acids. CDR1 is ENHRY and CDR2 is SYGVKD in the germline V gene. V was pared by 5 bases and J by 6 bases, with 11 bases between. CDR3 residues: CAISSGLANEQFF. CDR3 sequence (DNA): TGTGCCATCAGTTCGGGACTCGCCAATGAGCAGTTCTTC.

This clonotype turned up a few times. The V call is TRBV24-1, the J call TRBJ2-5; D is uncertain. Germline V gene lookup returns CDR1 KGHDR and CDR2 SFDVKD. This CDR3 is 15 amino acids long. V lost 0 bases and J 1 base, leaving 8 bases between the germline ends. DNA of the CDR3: TGTGCCACCAGTGATTTGACGGGCACCCAAGAGACCCAGTACTTC. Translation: CATSDLTGTQETQYF.

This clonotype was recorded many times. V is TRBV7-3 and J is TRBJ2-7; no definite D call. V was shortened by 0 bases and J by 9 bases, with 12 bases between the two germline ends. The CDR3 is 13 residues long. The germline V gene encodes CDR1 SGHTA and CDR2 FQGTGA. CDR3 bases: TGTGCCAGCAGCTTAACAGCCGAGGTGGGGCAGTACTTC. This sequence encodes CASSLTAEVGQYF.

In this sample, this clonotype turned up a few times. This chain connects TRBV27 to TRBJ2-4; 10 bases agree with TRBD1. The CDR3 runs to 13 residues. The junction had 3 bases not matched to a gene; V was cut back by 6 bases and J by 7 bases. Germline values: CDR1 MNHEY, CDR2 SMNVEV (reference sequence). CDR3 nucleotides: TGTGCCAGCAGAGACAGGGGGCGGAACATTCAGTACTTC. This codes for CASRDRGRNIQYF.

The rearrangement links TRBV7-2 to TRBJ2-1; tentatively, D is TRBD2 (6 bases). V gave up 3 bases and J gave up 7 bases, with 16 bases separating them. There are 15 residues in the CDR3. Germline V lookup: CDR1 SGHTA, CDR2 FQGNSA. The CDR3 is CASSLGDWGSNEQFF. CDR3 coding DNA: TGTGCCAGCAGCTTGGGGGACTGGGGGAGTAATGAGCAGTTCTTC.

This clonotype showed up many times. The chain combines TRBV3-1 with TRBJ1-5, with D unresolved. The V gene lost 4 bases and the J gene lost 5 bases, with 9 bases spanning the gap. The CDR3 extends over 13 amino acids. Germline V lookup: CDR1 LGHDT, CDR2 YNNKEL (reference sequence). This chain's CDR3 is CASSRFGDQPQHF. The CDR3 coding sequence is TGTGCCAGCAGCCGATTTGGGGATCAGCCCCAGCATTTT.

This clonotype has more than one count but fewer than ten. The CDR3 bases are TGTGCCACCGCCGACCTCTCTGGGGCCAACGTCCTGACTTTC. It yields the protein CATADLSGANVLTF. The chain joins TRBV19 to TRBJ2-6; D is undetermined. This CDR3 has 14 residues. The V and J ends lost 10 bases and 0 bases respectively, with 10 bases between them. Per germline, CDR1 LNHDA and CDR2 SQIVND (reference sequence).

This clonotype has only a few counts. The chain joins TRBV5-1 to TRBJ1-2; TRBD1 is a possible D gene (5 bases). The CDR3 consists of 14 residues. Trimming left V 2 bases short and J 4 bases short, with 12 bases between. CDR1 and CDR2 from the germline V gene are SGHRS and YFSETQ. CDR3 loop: CASSFGDGSYGYTF. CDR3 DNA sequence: TGCGCCAGCAGCTTCGGGGACGGATCCTATGGCTACACCTTC.

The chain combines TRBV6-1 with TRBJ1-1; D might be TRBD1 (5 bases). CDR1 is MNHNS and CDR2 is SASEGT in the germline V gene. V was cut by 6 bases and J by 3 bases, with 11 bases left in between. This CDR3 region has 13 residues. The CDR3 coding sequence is TGTGCCAGCAGGCCTACAGGTTACACTGAAGCTTTCTTT. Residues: CASRPTGYTEAFF.

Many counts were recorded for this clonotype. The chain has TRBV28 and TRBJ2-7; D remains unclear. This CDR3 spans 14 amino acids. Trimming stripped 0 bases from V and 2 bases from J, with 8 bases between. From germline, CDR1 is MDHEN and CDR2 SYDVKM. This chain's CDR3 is CASSLWGKTYEQYF. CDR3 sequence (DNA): TGTGCCAGCAGTTTATGGGGAAAGACCTACGAGCAGTACTTC.

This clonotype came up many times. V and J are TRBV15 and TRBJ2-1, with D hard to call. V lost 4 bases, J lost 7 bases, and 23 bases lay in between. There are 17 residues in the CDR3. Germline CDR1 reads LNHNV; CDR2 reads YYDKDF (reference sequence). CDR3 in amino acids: CATSTPDPTPPSNEQFF. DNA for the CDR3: TGTGCCACCAGCACTCCGGACCCGACTCCCCCCTCAAATGAGCAGTTCTTC.

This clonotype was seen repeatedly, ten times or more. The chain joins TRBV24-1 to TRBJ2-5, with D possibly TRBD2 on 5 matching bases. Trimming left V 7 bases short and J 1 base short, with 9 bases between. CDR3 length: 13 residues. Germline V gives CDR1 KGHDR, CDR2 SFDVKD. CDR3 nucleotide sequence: TGTGCCACCAGCGGGGAGCTCCAAGAGACCCAGTACTTC. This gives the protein CATSGELQETQYF.

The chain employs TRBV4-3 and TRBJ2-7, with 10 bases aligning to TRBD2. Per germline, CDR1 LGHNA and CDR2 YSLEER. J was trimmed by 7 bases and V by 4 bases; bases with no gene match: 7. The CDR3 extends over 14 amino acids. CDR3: CASSPLAGVGEQYF. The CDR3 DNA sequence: TGCGCCAGCAGCCCCCTAGCGGGAGTTGGTGAGCAGTACTTC.

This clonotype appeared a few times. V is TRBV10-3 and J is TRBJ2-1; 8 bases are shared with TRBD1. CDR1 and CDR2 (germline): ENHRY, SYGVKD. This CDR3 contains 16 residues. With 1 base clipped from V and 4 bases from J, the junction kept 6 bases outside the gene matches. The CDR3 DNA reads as TGTGCCATCAGTGAGTGGGGACAGGACCCATACAATGAGCAGTTCTTC. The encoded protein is CAISEWGQDPYNEQFF.

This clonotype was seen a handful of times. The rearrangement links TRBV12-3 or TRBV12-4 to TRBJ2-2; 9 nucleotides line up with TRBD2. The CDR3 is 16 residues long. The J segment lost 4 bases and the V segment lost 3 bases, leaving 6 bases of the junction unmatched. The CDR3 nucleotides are TGTGCCAGCAGTTTGCGGGGGGGCCGTCGCACCGGGGAGCTGTTTTTT. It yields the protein CASSLRGGRRTGELFF.

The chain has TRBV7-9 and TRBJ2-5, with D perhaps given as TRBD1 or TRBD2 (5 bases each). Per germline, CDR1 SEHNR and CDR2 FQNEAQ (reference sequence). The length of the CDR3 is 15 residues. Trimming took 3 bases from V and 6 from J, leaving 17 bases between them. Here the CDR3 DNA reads TGTGCCAGCAGCTTCGAGGGGCTCTCCAAGAAGACCCAGTACTTC. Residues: CASSFEGLSKKTQYF.

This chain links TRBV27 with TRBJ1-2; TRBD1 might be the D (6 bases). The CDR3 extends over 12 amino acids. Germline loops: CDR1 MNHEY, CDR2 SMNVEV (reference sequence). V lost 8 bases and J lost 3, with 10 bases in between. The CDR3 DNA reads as TGTGCCAGCCGAGGGGGATACTATGGCTACACCTTC. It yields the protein CASRGGYYGYTF.

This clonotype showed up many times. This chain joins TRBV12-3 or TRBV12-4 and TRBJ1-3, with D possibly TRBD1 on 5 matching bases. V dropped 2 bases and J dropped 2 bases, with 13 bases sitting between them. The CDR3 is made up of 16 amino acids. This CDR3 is CASSLRGTNTGNTIYF. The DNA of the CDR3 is TGTGCCAGCAGTTTAAGGGGAACCAATACTGGAAACACCATATATTTT.

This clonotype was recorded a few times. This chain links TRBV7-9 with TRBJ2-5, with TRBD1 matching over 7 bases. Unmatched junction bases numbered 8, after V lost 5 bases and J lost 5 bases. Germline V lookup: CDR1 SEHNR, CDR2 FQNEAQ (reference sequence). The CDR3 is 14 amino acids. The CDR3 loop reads CASSRTDRAETQYF. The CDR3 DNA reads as TGTGCCAGCAGCCGAACCGACAGGGCTGAGACCCAGTACTTC. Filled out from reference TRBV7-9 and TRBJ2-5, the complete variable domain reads DTGVSQNPRHKITKRGQNVTFRCDPISEHNRLYWYRQTLGQGPEFLTYFQNEAQLEKSRLLSDRFSAERPKGSFSTLEIQRTEQGDSAMYLCASSRTDRAETQYFGPGTRLLVL.

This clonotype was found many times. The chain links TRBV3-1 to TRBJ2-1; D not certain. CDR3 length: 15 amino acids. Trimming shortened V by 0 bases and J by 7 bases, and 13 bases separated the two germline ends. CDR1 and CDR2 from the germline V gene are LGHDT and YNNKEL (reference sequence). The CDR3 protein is CASSQDVVRRNEQFF. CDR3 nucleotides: TGTGCCAGCAGCCAAGATGTCGTGAGGCGGAATGAGCAGTTCTTC.

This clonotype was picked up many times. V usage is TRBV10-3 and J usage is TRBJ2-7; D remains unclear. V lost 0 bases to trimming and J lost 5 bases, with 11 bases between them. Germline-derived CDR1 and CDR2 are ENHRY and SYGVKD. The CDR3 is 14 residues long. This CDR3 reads CAISESASGHEQYF. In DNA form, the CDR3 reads TGTGCCATCAGTGAGTCCGCATCTGGCCACGAGCAGTACTTC.

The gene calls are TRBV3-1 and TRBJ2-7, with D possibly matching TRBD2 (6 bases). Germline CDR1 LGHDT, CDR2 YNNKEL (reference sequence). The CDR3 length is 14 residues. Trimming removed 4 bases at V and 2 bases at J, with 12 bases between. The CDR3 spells CASSPRLGTYEQYF. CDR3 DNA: TGTGCCAGCAGCCCCAGACTAGGCACCTACGAGCAGTACTTC.